These 24 T cell receptor beta chains share one sample of origin, sequenced in a study of breast tumors, draining lymph nodes, adjacent tissues. TCRdb itself ran the multiplex PCR reads through MiXCR, one entry per CDR3 protein. The table includes approximately 250,000 distinct CDR3 sequences, 30% to 35% detected once. Breast cancer patients provided tissue from their axillary draining lymph nodes. The sequenced sample was axillary lymph node tissue. These receptors were taken from a female donor with breast cancer. Some clones in this sample may be carry-over from other donors' samples.

The DNA of the CDR3 is TGCGCCAGCAGCGCCCCGGGACAGACTAACTATGGCTACACCTTC. It encodes CASSAPGQTNYGYTF. This rearrangement joins TRBV5-1 to TRBJ1-2; 7 bases align to TRBD1. Germline V lookup: CDR1 SGHRS, CDR2 YFSETQ. Trimming cost V 4 bases and J 0 bases; bases outside gene matches: 6. The CDR3 is 15 amino acids.

The table lists this clonotype with many counts. V and J are TRBV2 and TRBJ1-5; possible D gene TRBD1, 5 bases. This CDR3 has 14 residues. Germline CDR1 reads SNHLY; CDR2 reads FYNNEI. Trimming took off 8 bases at V and 6 bases at J, with 17 bases between the two ends. The CDR3 region is CASAFGQGVQPQHF. CDR3 coding DNA: TGTGCCAGCGCCTTCGGGCAGGGCGTTCAGCCCCAGCATTTT.

This clonotype has ten or more counts. The chain couples TRBV12-3 or TRBV12-4 to TRBJ2-7; D is uncertain. The CDR3 extends over 13 amino acids. Between the trimmed V and J ends, which lost 3 bases and 0 bases, there was a span of 6 bases. DNA of the CDR3: TGTGCCAGCAGTTTTCCGAGCTCCTACGAGCAGTACTTC. It translates to CASSFPSSYEQYF.

This clonotype was observed at least ten times. The CDR3 reads CSAPSKAEQYF. CDR3 coding DNA: TGCAGTGCTCCCTCTAAAGCGGAGCAGTATTTT. J is TRBJ2-3 and V is TRBV20-1; D may be TRBD2 (5 bases). Looked up from germline, CDR1 is DFQATT and CDR2 is SNEGSKA (reference sequence). CDR3 length equals 11 residues. V lost 5 bases, J lost 11 bases, and 14 bases lay in between.

CDR3 amino acids: CATHPGTGYYEQYF. The CDR3 region has the DNA TGTGCCACCCACCCCGGGACAGGGTATTACGAGCAGTACTTC. This sequence joins TRBV7-2 and TRBJ2-7, with 9 bases fitting TRBD1. The CDR3 loop spans 14 amino acids. Germline CDR1 is SGHTA and CDR2 is FQGNSA. V dropped 10 bases and J dropped 4; count of bases not matched to a gene: 11.

This clonotype was seen at least ten times. The genes are TRBV12-3 or TRBV12-4 and TRBJ2-7; D is uncertain. The CDR3 totals 13 residues. V was trimmed by 4 bases and J by 3 bases, leaving 10 bases between them. DNA for the CDR3: TGTGCCAGCAGTTCGGCATTAGACTACGAGCAGTACTTC. Amino acids: CASSSALDYEQYF.

The chain combines TRBV5-6 with TRBJ2-3; 8 bases are a match to TRBD2. The CDR3 covers 16 residues. Germline CDR1 reads SGHDT; CDR2 reads YYEEEE. The trim removed 1 base at V and 0 bases at J, leaving 4 bases unmatched. This CDR3 reads CASSLFSGASTDTQYF. CDR3 in DNA: TGTGCCAGCAGCTTGTTTAGCGGGGCTAGCACAGATACGCAGTATTTT.

The chain links TRBV12-3 or TRBV12-4 to TRBJ2-5; D gene unclear. This CDR3 contains 14 residues. The V and J ends lost 6 bases and 5 bases respectively, with 16 bases between them. CDR3: CASSETPLQETQYF. The CDR3 DNA is TGTGCCAGCAGCGAGACACCACTCCAGGAGACCCAGTACTTC.

This clonotype was observed a few times. The V and J genes are TRBV30 and TRBJ1-4; 10 nucleotides line up with TRBD1. Germline V gene data show CDR1 as GTSNPN and CDR2 as SVGIG (reference sequence). This CDR3 is built from 16 residues. The trim removed 4 bases at V and 0 bases at J, leaving 5 bases unmatched. The CDR3 region has the DNA TGTGCCTGGATTTCGACAGGGGGCCCAACTAATGAAAAACTGTTTTTT. This sequence encodes CAWISTGGPTNEKLFF.

This clonotype showed up many times. The chain is built from TRBV7-8 and TRBJ2-5; D gene uncertain. The germline gives CDR1 SGHVS, CDR2 FQNEAQ. CDR3 length: 13 amino acids. V was clipped by 4 bases and J by 1 base, with 7 bases between them. CDR3 DNA sequence: TGTGCCAGCAGCTCCGTCGTCCAAGAGACCCAGTACTTC. Amino acid sequence: CASSSVVQETQYF.

The chain couples TRBV2 to TRBJ1-6, with D unresolved. Between the trimmed V and J ends, which lost 7 bases and 7 bases, there was a span of 23 bases. The CDR3 runs to 17 residues. The germline V gene encodes CDR1 SNHLY and CDR2 FYNNEI. The DNA for the CDR3 is TGTGCCAGCAAGGTCCAACAGCGGGGTGGCGGCAATTCACCCCTCCACTTT. Translating gives CASKVQQRGGGNSPLHF.

The rearrangement joins TRBV20-1 to TRBJ2-7; D is uncertain. The CDR3 extends over 14 amino acids. CDR1 and CDR2 (germline): DFQATT, SNEGSKA (reference sequence). V dropped 1 base and J dropped 6 bases, with 16 bases sitting between them. The CDR3: CSARAFDRYSEQYF. The CDR3 DNA follows: TGCAGTGCTAGAGCTTTCGACCGTTACTCCGAGCAGTACTTC.

This clonotype has more than one count but fewer than ten. The rearrangement uses TRBV11-2 and TRBJ2-5; D tentatively reads TRBD1 or TRBD2 (6 bases each). The germline gives CDR1 SGHAT, CDR2 FQNNGV. This CDR3 region has 16 residues. Trimming shortened V by 7 bases and J by 5 bases, and 23 bases separated the two germline ends. The CDR3 sequence: CASTPRGGAQGETQYF. The CDR3 coding sequence is TGTGCCAGCACCCCTAGGGGCGGGGCGCAGGGGGAGACCCAGTACTTC. The variable domain in full, with the rest retrieved from reference TRBV11-2 and TRBJ2-5, is EAGVAQSPRYKIIEKRQSVAFWCNPISGHATLYWYQQILGQGPKLLIQFQNNGVVDDSQLPKDRFSAERLKGVDSTLKIQPAKLEDSAVYLCASTPRGGAQGETQYFGPGTRLLVL.

Concerning this clonotype: A single base separates this from a much larger clone, so it may be a read error. V is TRBV20-1 and J is TRBJ1-5, with 8 nucleotides matching TRBD1. V lost 3 bases, J lost 5 bases, and 6 bases stayed unmatched. Germline V gives CDR1 DFQATT, CDR2 SNEGSKA (reference sequence). This CDR3 spans 14 amino acids. In DNA, the CDR3 is TGCAGTGCTAGGGCAGGGGGCACCGATCAGCCCCAGCATTTT. It codes for CSARAGGTDQPQHF.

This clonotype was detected ten times or more. The J gene is TRBJ2-3, the V gene TRBV20-1, with 12 bases aligning to TRBD1. The trim removed 1 base at V and 3 bases at J, leaving 5 bases unmatched. Germline CDR1 reads DFQATT; CDR2 reads SNEGSKA (reference sequence). The CDR3 is 16 residues long. The CDR3 DNA reads TGCAGTGCTAGAGCCGGGACAGGGGGCGTAACAGATACGCAGTATTTT. Translated, it gives CSARAGTGGVTDTQYF.

This clonotype was picked up many times. This sequence joins TRBV7-2 and TRBJ1-2; TRBD1 is a possible D gene (5 bases). This CDR3 region has 15 residues. Trimming took off 7 bases at V and 7 bases at J, with 22 bases between the two ends. Germline V gene sequence: CDR1 SGHTA, CDR2 FQGNSA. This CDR3 reads CASIAPGQGFSGYTF. CDR3 coding DNA: TGTGCCAGCATCGCCCCAGGGCAAGGCTTTAGTGGCTACACCTTC.

This clonotype was seen ten or more times. The V gene is TRBV2, the J gene TRBJ1-6; maybe TRBD1 (5 bases). V shed 2 bases and J shed 9 bases, with 8 bases lying between them. This CDR3 is built from 13 residues. Per germline, CDR1 SNHLY and CDR2 FYNNEI. CDR3 protein: CASSEFRVSPLHF. The CDR3 DNA reads TGTGCCAGCAGTGAATTCAGGGTTTCACCCCTCCACTTT.

This clonotype was counted ten times or more. The chain recombines TRBV7-2 with TRBJ1-2; possible D gene TRBD1, 6 bases. Trimming removed 4 bases at V and 5 bases at J, with 14 bases between. Looked up from germline, CDR1 is SGHTA and CDR2 is FQGNSA. The length of the CDR3 is 14 residues. Written as DNA, the CDR3 is TGTGCCAGCAGCTCAGACCGGGGGCCTTATGGCTACACCTTC. Protein: CASSSDRGPYGYTF.

This clonotype was seen a handful of times. The rearrangement uses TRBV5-8 and TRBJ2-2, with TRBD1 matching over 11 bases. The germline V gene encodes CDR1 SGHTS and CDR2 YDEGEE. V trimming: 4 bases; J trimming: 4 bases; junction bases outside the gene matches: 6. This CDR3 has 16 amino acids. The CDR3 DNA reads TGTGCCAGCAGCCCTACGGGGACAGGGGGCACCGGGGAGCTGTTTTTT. Translated: CASSPTGTGGTGELFF.

In its sample, this clonotype was seen many times. This sequence joins TRBV7-9 and TRBJ1-6, with D maybe TRBD1 (6 bases). Germline CDR1 and CDR2: SEHNR and FQNEAQ (reference sequence). The CDR3 runs 16 residues. Trimming removed 5 bases from V and 3 bases from J, with 14 bases in between. The CDR3 DNA is TGTGCCAGCAGCCGCCTAGGGACAATCTATAATTCACCCCTCCACTTT. Translated: CASSRLGTIYNSPLHF. The entire variable domain, with the rest obtained from reference TRBV7-9 and TRBJ1-6, is as follows: DTGVSQNPRHKITKRGQNVTFRCDPISEHNRLYWYRQTLGQGPEFLTYFQNEAQLEKSRLLSDRFSAERPKGSFSTLEIQRTEQGDSAMYLCASSRLGTIYNSPLHFGNGTRLTVT.

The chain carries TRBV11-2 and TRBJ2-5; TRBD2 matches 8 bases. The J segment lost 3 bases and the V segment lost 1 base, leaving 7 bases of the junction unmatched. The CDR3 loop spans 16 amino acids. Germline CDR1 SGHAT, CDR2 FQNNGV. The CDR3: CASSLVKRGRKETQYF. The DNA for the CDR3 is TGTGCCAGCAGCTTAGTGAAGCGGGGGCGCAAAGAGACCCAGTACTTC.

The rearrangement uses TRBV9 and TRBJ2-1; 7 nucleotides align to TRBD2. The length of the CDR3 is 18 residues. CDR1 is SGDLS, CDR2 YYNGEE, per germline. V lost 4 bases to trimming and J lost 5 bases; unmatched junction nucleotides: 18. This CDR3 is CASSTRAGDVGADNEQFF. The CDR3 nucleotides are TGTGCCAGCAGCACACGCGCGGGAGATGTAGGGGCGGACAATGAGCAGTTCTTC.

Notes on this clonotype: A read error may be the cause here, since a much bigger clone is one base away. The V and J genes are TRBV5-4 and TRBJ2-7; unclear D gene. The CDR3 consists of 12 residues. Per germline, CDR1 SGHNT and CDR2 YYREEE (reference sequence). The CDR3 sequence is CASSRSSSEQYF. CDR3 in DNA: TGTGCCAGCAGCCGGAGCTCCTCCGAGCAGTACTTC.

A few counts support this clonotype. The genes are TRBV5-6 and TRBJ2-7; no clear D. With 4 bases removed from V and 0 bases from J, the gap between germline ends came to 11 bases. CDR1 is SGHDT, CDR2 YYEEEE, per germline. The CDR3 sequence is 14 residues long. CDR3 nucleotide sequence: TGTGCCAGCAGCGGGTCACTATACTCCTACGAGCAGTACTTC. This codes for CASSGSLYSYEQYF.